What follows are 5 T cell receptor beta chains derived from one specimen sequenced in a study of cytomegalovirus exposure and HLA in healthy donors. The PCR used 60 Vbeta and 13 Jbeta primers. Generated by immunoSEQ multiplex PCR, the TCRdb table keeps only in-frame clones and is missing some. The data hold 150,000 to 200,000 clones, with roughly 80% observed a single time. The sample taken for sequencing was PBMCs. Receptor source: a woman in her forties or fifties in good health and CMV-seropositive.

This chain uses TRBV7-9 with TRBJ2-4, with 8 bases matching TRBD1. The V segment lost 5 bases and the J segment 8 bases; nucleotides outside the gene matches: 5. Germline V gene lookup returns CDR1 SEHNR and CDR2 FQNEAQ (reference sequence). This CDR3 comprises 13 residues. CDR3 sequence: CASSLDRDDIQYF. The DNA for the CDR3 is TGTGCCAGCAGCCTGGACAGGGATGACATTCAGTACTTC.

The J gene is TRBJ1-3, the V gene TRBV6-1; D uncertain. From germline, CDR1 is MNHNS and CDR2 SASEGT. The ends were cut back, 3 bases at V and 0 bases at J, with 15 bases in the middle. CDR3 length: 17 residues. Here the CDR3 DNA reads TGTGCCAGCAGTGAGACCCGGGTGAGGTTCTCTGGAAACACCATATATTTT. As protein: CASSETRVRFSGNTIYF.

V gene TRBV6-5 combines with J gene TRBJ1-1; TRBD1 agrees at 8 bases. CDR3 size: 11 residues. The V and J ends lost 6 bases and 11 bases, in that order; junction bases with no gene match: 5. Germline V gene lookup returns CDR1 MNHEY and CDR2 SVGAGI. This CDR3 is CASREGQAAFF. DNA of the CDR3: TGTGCCAGCAGGGAGGGACAGGCCGCTTTCTTT.

The rearrangement links TRBV2 to TRBJ2-3; 10 bases line up with TRBD2. The ends lost 2 bases at V and 8 bases at J; junction bases unmatched: 7. Germline V gives CDR1 SNHLY, CDR2 FYNNEI. CDR3 length equals 15 residues. The CDR3 is CASSELSGGVSTQYF. The CDR3, as DNA: TGTGCCAGCAGTGAATTGAGCGGGGGGGTTAGTACGCAGTATTTT.

In this sample, this clone turned up a few times. The chain has TRBV9 and TRBJ2-7; possible D gene TRBD2, 5 bases. With 3 bases removed from V and 2 bases from J, the gap between germline ends came to 18 bases. From germline, CDR1 is SGDLS and CDR2 YYNGEE. The CDR3 runs to 16 residues. CDR3 DNA sequence: TGTGCCAGCAGCGCCCACGGGGTAGAGGCCACCTACGAGCAGTACTTC. This translates into CASSAHGVEATYEQYF.